This T cell receptor (beta chain) was identified in a study of blood T cell repertoires in COVID-19. Method: immunoSEQ multiplex PCR; TCRdb's copy keeps in-frame clones and lacks some. This sample yields around 130,000 clones, of which around 80% are seen a single time; 10% to 15% belongs to the top ten. This CDR3 comprises 13 residues. V lost 3 bases and J lost 7, with 7 bases in between. In germline, CDR1 is MNHEY, CDR2 SMNVEV (reference sequence). This clone was counted once. This sequence originates from a woman in her fifties or sixties with acute or convalescent COVID-19. This chain links TRBV27 with TRBJ1-6, with no clear D. The specimen was peripheral blood. The chain's CDR3 is CASSFSVNSPLHF. The DNA for the CDR3 is TGTGCCAGCAGTTTCTCTGTGAATTCACCCCTCCACTTT.